The clone carrying this T cell receptor (beta chain) was observed at least ten times. The entry originates in a study of early T cells in non-severe SARS-CoV-2 infection. Individual cDNA molecules received unique molecular identifiers during library preparation. One entry per CDR3 protein results from TCRdb running MiXCR on the 5' RACE reads. Found here are 50,000 to 55,000 distinct CDR3 sequences, about 9.7% of them singletons; the top ten hold less than 5%. There are 18 residues in the CDR3. Trimming shortened V by 0 bases and J by 0 bases, and 18 bases separated the two germline ends. CDR1 is LGHDT, CDR2 YNNKEL, per germline (reference sequence).

Sequences were obtained from whole blood. The chain has TRBV3-1 and TRBJ2-7; maybe TRBD2 (7 bases). The source is an adult who was a healthcare worker with PCR-confirmed SARS-CoV-2 infection or an uninfected control (not recorded which). The CDR3 here is CASSQDLSSRGASYEQYF. The DNA for the CDR3 is TGTGCCAGCAGCCAAGATCTATCGTCCCGGGGGGCCTCCTACGAGCAGTACTTC.